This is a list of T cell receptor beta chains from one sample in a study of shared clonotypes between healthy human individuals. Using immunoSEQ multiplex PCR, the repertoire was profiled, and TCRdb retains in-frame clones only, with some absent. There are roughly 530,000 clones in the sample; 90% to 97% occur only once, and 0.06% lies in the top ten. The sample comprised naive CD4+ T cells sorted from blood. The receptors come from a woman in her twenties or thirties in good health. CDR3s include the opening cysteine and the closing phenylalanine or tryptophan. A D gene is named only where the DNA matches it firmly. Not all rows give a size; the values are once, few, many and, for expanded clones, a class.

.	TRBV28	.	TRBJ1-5	CASINQGPEPQHF	TGTGCCAGCATTAACCAGGGTCCCGAACCCCAGCATTTT
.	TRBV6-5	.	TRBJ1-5	CASKPGPNQPQHF	TGTGCCAGCAAGCCGGGTCCCAATCAGCCCCAGCATTTT
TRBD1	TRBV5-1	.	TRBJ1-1	CASSAGTGYPVNTEAFF	TGCGCCAGCAGCGCGGGGACAGGTTATCCTGTGAACACTGAAGCTTTCTTT
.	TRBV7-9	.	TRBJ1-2	CASSDVRQANSYGYTF	TGTGCCAGCAGCGACGTGAGACAGGCCAATTCCTATGGCTACACCTTC
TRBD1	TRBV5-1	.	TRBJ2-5	CASSSMGQQETQYF	TGCGCCAGCAGCTCCATGGGACAGCAAGAGACCCAGTACTTC
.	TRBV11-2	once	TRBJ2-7	CASSAGQRSYEQYF	TGTGCCAGCAGCGCCGGCCAGCGGAGTTACGAGCAGTACTTC
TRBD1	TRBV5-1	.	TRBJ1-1	CASSLTTAGGAEAFF	TGCGCCAGCAGCTTAACCACCGCAGGGGGGGCTGAAGCTTTCTTT
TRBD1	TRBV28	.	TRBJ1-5	CASSTGTGFSNQPQHF	TGTGCCAGCAGCACCGGGACAGGGTTTAGCAATCAGCCCCAGCATTTT
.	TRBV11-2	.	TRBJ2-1	CASSSRLDLLGNEQFF	TGTGCCAGCAGCTCGCGACTAGACCTCCTGGGGAATGAGCAGTTCTTC
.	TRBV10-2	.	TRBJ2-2	CASRDDNTGELFF	TGCGCCAGTAGGGACGATAACACCGGGGAGCTGTTTTTT
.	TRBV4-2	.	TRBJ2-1	CASSQPGVGPYNEQFF	TGTGCCAGCAGCCAGCCCGGCGTAGGCCCCTACAATGAGCAGTTCTTC
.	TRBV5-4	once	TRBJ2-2	CASSLEPNTGELFF	TGTGCCAGCAGCTTAGAGCCTAACACCGGGGAGCTGTTTTTT
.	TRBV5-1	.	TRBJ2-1	CASSLNPGTYNEQFF	TGCGCCAGCAGCTTGAACCCGGGCACCTACAATGAGCAGTTCTTC
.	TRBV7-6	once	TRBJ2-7	CASSLDLEQYF	TGTGCCAGCAGCTTAGACCTGGAGCAGTACTTC
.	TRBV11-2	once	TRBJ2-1	CASSGEVRFF	TGTGCCAGCAGCGGGGAGGTACGGTTCTTC
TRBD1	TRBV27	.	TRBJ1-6	CASSFRQGASYNSPLHF	TGTGCCAGCAGTTTTAGACAGGGGGCATCCTATAATTCACCCCTCCACTTT
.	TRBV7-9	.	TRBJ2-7	CASSLVPVDYEQYF	TGTGCCAGCAGCTTAGTCCCGGTTGACTACGAGCAGTACTTC
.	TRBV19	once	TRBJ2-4	CASSAGVWLGNIQYF	TGTGCCAGTAGTGCGGGCGTTTGGCTTGGAAACATTCAGTACTTC
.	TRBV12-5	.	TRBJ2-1	CASAPREPYNEQFF	TGTGCTAGTGCCCCGAGGGAACCCTACAATGAGCAGTTCTTC
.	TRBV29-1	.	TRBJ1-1	CSVANLNTEAFF	TGCAGCGTCGCAAACCTGAACACTGAAGCTTTCTTT
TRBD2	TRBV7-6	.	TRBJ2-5	CASSFWEGETQYF	TGTGCCAGCAGCTTCTGGGAGGGTGAGACCCAGTACTTC
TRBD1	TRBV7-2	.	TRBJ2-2	CASSKGTAYTGELFF	TGTGCCAGCAGCAAAGGGACAGCTTACACCGGGGAGCTGTTTTTT
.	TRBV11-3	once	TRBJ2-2	CASSPSYTGELFF	TGTGCCAGCAGCCCTTCTTACACCGGGGAGCTGTTTTTT
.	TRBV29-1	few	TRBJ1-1	CSVATGNTEAFF	TGCAGCGTTGCGACAGGGAACACTGAAGCTTTCTTT
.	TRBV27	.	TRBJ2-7	CASRYYEQYF	TGTGCCAGCAGGTACTACGAGCAGTACTTC
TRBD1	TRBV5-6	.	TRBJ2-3	CASSSQGIDTQYF	TGTGCCAGCAGTTCACAGGGGATAGATACGCAGTATTTT
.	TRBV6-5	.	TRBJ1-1	CASSLTLDGTAFF	TGTGCCAGCAGTCTGACCCTGGACGGGACAGCTTTCTTT
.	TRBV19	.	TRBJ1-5	CASGIGKEIGNQPQHF	TGTGCCAGTGGGATAGGGAAAGAGATCGGCAATCAGCCCCAGCATTTT
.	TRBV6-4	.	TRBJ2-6	CASSAMASGANVLTF	TGTGCCAGCTCAGCAATGGCCTCTGGGGCCAACGTCCTGACTTTC
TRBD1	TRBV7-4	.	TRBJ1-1	CASSPGGGTGGNTEAFF	TGTGCCAGCAGCCCAGGGGGCGGGACAGGGGGCAACACTGAAGCTTTCTTT